The rows below give T cell receptor beta chains drawn from one sample of a study of identical twins. One entry per CDR3 protein, called by TCRdb with MiXCR from the 5' RACE reads. The data contain about 520,000 distinct CDR3 sequences, approximately 22% of them singletons. This sample was shared with a second study, whose subject was T cells expressing NK-cell markers.

The sequencing input was CD4+ T cells sorted from blood. The receptors were sampled from a woman aged 18 to 35 in good health. Both conserved end residues are part of each CDR3. The D gene is left open where the match is weak. Clone sizes are given selectively: once, few, many, or a class where the clone is expanded.

v_call	cdr3_length	j_call	clone_size	d_call	cdr3_nt	cdr3_aa
TRBV7-3	14	TRBJ2-5	NA	NA	TGTGCCAGCAGCTTAATGGGCCGGAGGGAGACCCAGTACTTC	CASSLMGRRETQYF
TRBV7-9	14	TRBJ1-2	few	NA	TGTGCCAGCAGCTTAGAAGTGCCCGCATATGGCTACACCTTC	CASSLEVPAYGYTF
TRBV20-1	14	TRBJ2-1	few	TRBD2	TGCAGTGCTACAGCGGGAGGATATGGGAATGAGCAGTTCTTC	CSATAGGYGNEQFF
TRBV5-1	15	TRBJ2-3	few	NA	TGCGCCAGCAGCTTGGAACGACCTAGCACAGATACGCAGTATTTT	CASSLERPSTDTQYF
TRBV20-1	17	TRBJ2-2	NA	TRBD2	TGCAGTGCTAGTGGCCTAGCGGGCGGCGCGAACACCGGGGAGCTGTTTTTT	CSASGLAGGANTGELFF
TRBV9	15	TRBJ1-4	NA	NA	TGTGCCAGCAGCGTAACGGGAGAGAGCGGCGAAAAACTGTTTTTT	CASSVTGESGEKLFF
TRBV12-3/TRBV12-4	13	TRBJ1-1	many	NA	TGTGCCAGCAGACAACTGATGAACACTGAAGCTTTCTTT	CASRQLMNTEAFF
TRBV29-1	15	TRBJ2-1	many	NA	TGCAGCGTTGGGGGGACGGAGAGCTCCTACAATGAGCAGTTCTTC	CSVGGTESSYNEQFF
TRBV5-1	15	TRBJ2-5	NA	TRBD2	TGCGCCAGCAGCTTCATGCCTGGGGGGGAAGAGACCCAGTACTTC	CASSFMPGGEETQYF
TRBV6-1	14	TRBJ1-2	few	TRBD1	TGTGCCAGCAGGTGGACAGGGGAAGTCTATGGCTACACCTTC	CASRWTGEVYGYTF
TRBV20-1	16	TRBJ2-2	NA	NA	TGCAGTGCTAGAGGTTCACTTCTAGAATTAGGCGGGGAGCTGTTTTTT	CSARGSLLELGGELFF